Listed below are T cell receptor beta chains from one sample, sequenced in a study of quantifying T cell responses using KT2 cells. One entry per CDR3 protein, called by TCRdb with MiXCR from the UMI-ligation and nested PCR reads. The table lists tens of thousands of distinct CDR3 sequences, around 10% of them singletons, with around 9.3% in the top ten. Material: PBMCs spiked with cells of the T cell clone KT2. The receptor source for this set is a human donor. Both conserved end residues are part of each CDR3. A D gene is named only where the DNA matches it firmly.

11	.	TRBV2	CASRGEQTQYF
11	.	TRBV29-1	CSVATRRTQYF
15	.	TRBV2	CASRGGGSGANVLTF
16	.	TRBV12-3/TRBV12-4	CASSLRGSTRADTQYF
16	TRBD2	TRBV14	CASSQFLAGGSYEQYF
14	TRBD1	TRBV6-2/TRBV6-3	CASSSGQGYTEAFF
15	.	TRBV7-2	CASSLVEGNKNIQYF
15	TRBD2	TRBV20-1	CSARDLLAGYNEQFF
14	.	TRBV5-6	CASSLAVGSYEQYF
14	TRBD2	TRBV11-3	CASSFSREWNEQFF
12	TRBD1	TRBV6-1	CASGQGVDTQYF
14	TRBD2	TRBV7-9	CASSLALAGGEQYF
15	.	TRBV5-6	CASSLEEGVNTEAFF
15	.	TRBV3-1	CASSQDLDHGACYTF
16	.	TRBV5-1	CASSPTFGQLNTEAFF
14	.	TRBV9	CASSARDSSYGYTF